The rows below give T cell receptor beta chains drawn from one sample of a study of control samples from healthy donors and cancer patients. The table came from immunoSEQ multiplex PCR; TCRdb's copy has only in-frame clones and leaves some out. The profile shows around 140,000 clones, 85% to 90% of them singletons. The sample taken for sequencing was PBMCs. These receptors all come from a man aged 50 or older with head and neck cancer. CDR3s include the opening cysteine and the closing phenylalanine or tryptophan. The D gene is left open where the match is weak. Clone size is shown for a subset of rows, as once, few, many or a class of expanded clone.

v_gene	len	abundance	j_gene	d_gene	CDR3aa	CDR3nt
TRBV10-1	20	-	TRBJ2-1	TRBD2	CASSYIHIAGGPSSYNEQFF	TGCGCCAGCAGCTACATTCACATAGCGGGGGGGCCATCCTCCTACAATGAGCAGTTCTTC
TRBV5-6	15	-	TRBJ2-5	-	CASSLRTLRGETQYF	TGTGCCAGCAGCTTACGGACACTCCGGGGGGAGACCCAGTACTTC
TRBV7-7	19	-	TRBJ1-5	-	CASSLVPSQGMMSNQPQHF	TGTGCTAGCAGCTTGGTCCCATCTCAGGGGATGATGAGCAATCAGCCCCAGCATTTT
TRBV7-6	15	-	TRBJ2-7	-	CASSLEGTGSYEQYF	TGTGCCAGCAGCTTAGAGGGGACGGGCTCCTACGAGCAGTACTTC
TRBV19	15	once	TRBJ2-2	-	CASRFAVANTGELFF	TGTGCCAGTAGGTTTGCTGTCGCGAACACCGGGGAGCTGTTTTTT
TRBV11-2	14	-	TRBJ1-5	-	CASSPTLGDQPQHF	TGTGCCAGCAGCCCCACCCTGGGGGATCAGCCCCAGCATTTT
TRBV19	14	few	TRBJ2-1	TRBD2	CASNQRGGVNEQFF	TGTGCCAGTAACCAGCGGGGGGGCGTAAATGAGCAGTTCTTC
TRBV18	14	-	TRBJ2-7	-	CASSSGTEAYEQYF	TGTGCCAGCTCCTCCGGGACGGAGGCTTACGAGCAGTACTTC
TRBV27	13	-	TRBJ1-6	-	CASSSVYNSPLHF	TGTGCCAGCAGTTCCGTTTATAATTCACCCCTCCACTTT
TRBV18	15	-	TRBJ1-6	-	CASSPTSGGNSPLHF	TGTGCCAGCTCACCGACTTCCGGGGGCAATTCACCCCTCCACTTT
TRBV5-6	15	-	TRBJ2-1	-	CASGFPTISYNEQFF	TGTGCCAGCGGCTTTCCCACAATCTCCTACAATGAGCAGTTCTTC
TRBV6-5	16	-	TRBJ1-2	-	CASSSPGRPGAGGYTF	TGTGCCAGCAGTTCCCCGGGGCGACCGGGGGCGGGGGGCTACACCTTC
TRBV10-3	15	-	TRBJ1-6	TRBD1	CAISQEGTGVRTLHF	TGTGCCATCAGTCAAGAGGGGACAGGGGTGAGGACCCTCCACTTT
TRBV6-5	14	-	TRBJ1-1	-	CASSYSGGNTEAFF	TGTGCCAGCAGTTACTCCGGCGGGAACACTGAAGCTTTCTTT
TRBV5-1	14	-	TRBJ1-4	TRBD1	CASSQGQAAEKLFF	TGCGCCAGCAGCCAGGGACAGGCGGCTGAAAAACTGTTTTTT
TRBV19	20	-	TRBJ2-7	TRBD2	CASSIFGPGLAGGPSYEQYF	TGTGCCAGTAGTATCTTTGGCCCGGGACTAGCGGGAGGGCCGTCCTACGAGCAGTACTTC
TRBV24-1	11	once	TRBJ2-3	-	CATGQSDTQYF	TGTGCCACCGGACAAAGCGATACGCAGTATTTT
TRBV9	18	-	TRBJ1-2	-	CASSGYRRADEANYGYTF	TGTGCCAGCAGCGGATACAGACGGGCTGATGAGGCTAACTATGGCTACACCTTC
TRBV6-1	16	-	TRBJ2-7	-	CASSEAPPYDPWEQYF	TGTGCCAGCAGTGAAGCGCCCCCATACGACCCTTGGGAGCAGTACTTC
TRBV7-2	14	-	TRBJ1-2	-	CASSHGAGLGGYTF	TGTGCCAGCAGCCACGGAGCGGGCTTGGGTGGCTACACCTTC
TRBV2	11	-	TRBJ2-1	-	CASTQGNEQFF	TGTGCCAGCACCCAGGGAAATGAGCAGTTCTTC
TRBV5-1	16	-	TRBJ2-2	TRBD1	CASSSDEGANTGELFF	TGCGCCAGCAGCTCCGACGAGGGGGCCAACACCGGGGAGCTGTTTTTT
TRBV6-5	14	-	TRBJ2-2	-	CASRGPTGTGELFF	TGTGCCAGCAGGGGGCCGACGGGCACCGGGGAGCTGTTTTTT
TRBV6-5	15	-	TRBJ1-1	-	CASAQGKGWNTEAFF	TGTGCCAGCGCTCAGGGAAAAGGGTGGAACACTGAAGCTTTCTTT
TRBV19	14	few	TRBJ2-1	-	CASSRRDRYNEQFF	TGTGCCAGTAGTAGGAGGGATCGGTACAATGAGCAGTTCTTC
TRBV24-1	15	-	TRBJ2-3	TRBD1	CATSDLGQGVDTQYF	TGTGCCACCAGTGACCTAGGACAGGGGGTAGATACGCAGTATTTT
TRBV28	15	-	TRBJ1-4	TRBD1	CASSPIPGGDEKLFF	TGTGCCAGCAGTCCCATCCCAGGGGGGGATGAAAAACTGTTTTTT
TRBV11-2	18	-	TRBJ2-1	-	CASSLVKSPGGSYNEQFF	TGTGCCAGCAGCTTAGTAAAGAGCCCCGGGGGCTCCTACAATGAGCAGTTCTTC
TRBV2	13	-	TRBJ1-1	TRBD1	CASSGQGNTEAFF	TGTGCCAGCAGCGGACAGGGGAACACTGAAGCTTTCTTT
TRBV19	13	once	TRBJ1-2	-	CASSKEQYYGYTF	TGTGCCAGTAGTAAAGAACAGTACTATGGCTACACCTTC
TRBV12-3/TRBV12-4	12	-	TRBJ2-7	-	CASSPIFREQYF	TGTGCCAGCAGCCCCATATTCCGCGAGCAGTACTTC
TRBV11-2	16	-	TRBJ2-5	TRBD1	CASSSRQGVLGETQYF	TGTGCCAGCAGCTCAAGACAGGGGGTATTGGGAGAGACCCAGTACTTC
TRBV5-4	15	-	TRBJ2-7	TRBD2	CASSYNSGGAGEQYF	TGTGCCAGCAGCTACAATAGCGGGGGGGCCGGCGAGCAGTACTTC
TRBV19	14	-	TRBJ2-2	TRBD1	CASRQGGNTGELFF	TGTGCCAGTAGACAGGGGGGGAACACCGGGGAGCTGTTTTTT
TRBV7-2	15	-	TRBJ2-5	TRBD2	CASSLMGGFQETQYF	TGTGCCAGCAGCTTAATGGGGGGGTTCCAAGAGACCCAGTACTTC
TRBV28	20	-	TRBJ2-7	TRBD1	CASSLYMPMGQGHQSYEQYF	TGTGCCAGCAGTTTATATATGCCGATGGGACAGGGCCATCAATCCTACGAGCAGTACTTC
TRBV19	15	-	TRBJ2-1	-	CASSSLGGLGGEQFF	TGTGCCAGTAGTTCCTTGGGGGGGCTCGGTGGTGAGCAGTTCTTC
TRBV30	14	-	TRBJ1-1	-	CAWSPLTPNTEAFF	TGTGCCTGGAGTCCCTTGACACCGAACACTGAAGCTTTCTTT
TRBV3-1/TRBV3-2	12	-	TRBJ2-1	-	CASSPRTESQFF	TGTGCCAGCAGCCCCCGGACAGAATCTCAGTTCTTC
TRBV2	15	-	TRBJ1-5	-	CASSEWGGSNQPQHF	TGTGCCAGCAGTGAATGGGGGGGGAGCAATCAGCCCCAGCATTTT
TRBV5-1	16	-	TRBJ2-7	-	CASSPLGSGSSYEQYF	TGCGCCAGCAGCCCACTGGGATCCGGCAGCTCCTACGAGCAGTACTTC
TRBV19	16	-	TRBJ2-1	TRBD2	CASHPLGLAGDNEQFF	TGTGCCAGTCATCCTCTGGGACTAGCGGGGGACAATGAGCAGTTCTTC
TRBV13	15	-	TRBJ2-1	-	CASSRTLGSYNEQFF	TGTGCCAGCAGTAGGACTCTCGGGTCCTACAATGAGCAGTTCTTC
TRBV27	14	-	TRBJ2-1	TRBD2	CASTFGGLNNEQFF	TGTGCCAGCACTTTCGGGGGACTAAACAATGAGCAGTTCTTC
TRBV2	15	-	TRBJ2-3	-	CASLRLTRGPDTQYF	TGTGCCAGCTTACGACTCACACGGGGCCCAGATACGCAGTATTTT
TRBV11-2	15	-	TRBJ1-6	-	CASSLDRALYSPLHF	TGTGCCAGCAGCTTAGATCGGGCGTTGTATTCACCCCTCCACTTT
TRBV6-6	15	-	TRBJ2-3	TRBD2	CASSTGGAGTDTQYF	TGTGCCAGCAGTACGGGGGGGGCAGGGACAGATACGCAGTATTTT
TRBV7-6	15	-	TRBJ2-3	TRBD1	CASSPTGDDTDTQYF	TGTGCCAGCAGCCCGACAGGGGATGACACAGATACGCAGTATTTT